These 23 T cell receptor beta chains originate from one sample sequenced in a study of T-cell memory formation after mild COVID-19 (dated by TCRdb to the early 2020s). Preparation of the library involved 5' RACE. The sequencer listed for this sample is Illumina NovaSeq 6000. TCRdb itself trimmed the public reads at Q25 with fastp, ran MiXCR and retained productive beta chains. Under each unique CDR3 protein, matching rows form one entry showing the most common genes and DNA. The sample table contains 470,000 or so distinct CDR3 sequences; only one count was recorded for 15% to 25% of them. The ten top clones hold approximately 8.1% of the sample. The source material was PBMCs or a T cell subset sorted from them (not recorded which). These receptors were collected from an adult woman who had mild COVID-19 (a few samples of this study predate the infection). The sample titles of this study are shuffled in the database, so cell type and time point are left out; the donor was told from shared clones.

A few counts support this clonotype. The V gene is TRBV18, the J gene TRBJ2-2; D ambiguous. With 0 bases removed from V and 7 bases from J, the gap between germline ends came to 12 bases. CDR1 is KGHSH, CDR2 LQKENI, per germline. This CDR3 contains 15 residues. This chain's CDR3 is CASSPPNGFVGELFF. DNA of the CDR3: TGTGCCAGCTCACCACCTAATGGATTTGTCGGGGAGCTGTTTTTT. The full variable domain, with the rest looked up from reference TRBV18 and TRBJ2-2, is NAGVMQNPRHLVRRRGQEARLRCSPMKGHSHVYWYRQLPEEGLKFMVYLQKENIIDESGMPKERFSAEFPKEGPSILRIQQVVRGDSAAYFCASSPPNGFVGELFFGEGSRLTVL.

The chain uses TRBV27 and TRBJ1-5; D might be TRBD1 (6 bases). CDR1 and CDR2 (germline): MNHEY, SMNVEV (reference sequence). Trimming left V 7 bases short and J 4 bases short, with 17 bases between. This CDR3 is 15 amino acids long. CDR3 sequence (DNA): TGTGCCAGCAAGCTATTCAGGGGCACAAATCAGCCCCAGCATTTT. This encodes CASKLFRGTNQPQHF.

The chain links TRBV5-1 to TRBJ2-6, with TRBD1 identical over 9 bases. The CDR3 is 20 amino acids. Germline-derived CDR1 and CDR2 are SGHRS and YFSETQ. V trimming: 4 bases; J trimming: 3 bases; junction bases outside the gene matches: 17. CDR3 DNA: TGCGCCAGCAGCCAAGATAATCGACAGGGGGTTTATTTTGGGGCCAACGTCCTGACTTTC. It codes for CASSQDNRQGVYFGANVLTF.

The gene calls are TRBV6-2 or TRBV6-3 and TRBJ1-2, with D perhaps matching TRBD1 (6 bases). Trimming stripped 8 bases from V and 5 bases from J, with 15 bases between. Germline CDR1 reads MNHEY; CDR2 reads SVGEGT. The CDR3 runs 13 residues. CDR3 loop: CASRRRGLYGYTF. The CDR3, as DNA: TGTGCCAGCCGCCGCAGGGGATTGTATGGCTACACCTTC.

This clonotype was observed a handful of times. The chain recombines TRBV3-1 with TRBJ2-1; D possibly corresponds to TRBD1 (6 bases). CDR1 LGHDT and CDR2 YNNKEL come from the germline V gene (reference sequence). The CDR3 is made up of 15 amino acids. V lost 0 bases to trimming and J lost 5 bases, with 11 bases between them. The CDR3 sequence: CASSQDPGQHNEQFF. CDR3 coding DNA: TGTGCCAGCAGCCAAGATCCCGGACAGCACAATGAGCAGTTCTTC.

The chain employs TRBV12-5 and TRBJ2-1, with TRBD2 matching over 7 bases. The trim removed 4 bases at V and 0 bases at J, leaving 3 bases unmatched. CDR1 and CDR2 from the germline V gene are LGHNT and FRNRAP. The CDR3 runs to 15 residues. CDR3 sequence reads: CASGSGGSSYNEQFF. CDR3 nucleotide sequence: TGTGCTAGTGGTTCGGGAGGAAGCTCCTACAATGAGCAGTTCTTC.

The chain links TRBV30 to TRBJ2-4; D is unresolved. Per the germline V gene, CDR1 is GTSNPN and CDR2 is SVGIG (reference sequence). The CDR3 runs to 13 residues. The V and J ends lost 3 bases and 1 base respectively, with 7 bases between them. DNA for the CDR3: TGTGCCTGGAGCTCGTCGGCCAAAAACATTCAGTACTTC. It yields the protein CAWSSSAKNIQYF. The full variable domain, completed using reference TRBV30 and TRBJ2-4, is SQTIHQWPATLVQPVGSPLSLECTVEGTSNPNLYWYRQAAGRGLQLLFYSVGIGQISSEVPQNLSASRPQDRQFILSSKKLLLSDSGFYLCAWSSSAKNIQYFGAGTRLSVL.

The table lists this clonotype with a few counts. This sequence joins TRBV29-1 and TRBJ1-1; 9 bases fit TRBD1. The ends lost 6 bases at V and 2 bases at J; junction bases unmatched: 7. The length of the CDR3 is 14 residues. Germline CDR1 is SQVTM and CDR2 is ANQGSEA. CDR3 sequence reads: CSVNKDRGNTEAFF. CDR3 bases: TGCAGCGTCAACAAGGACAGGGGAAACACTGAAGCTTTCTTT. The full variable domain, its missing parts supplied by reference TRBV29-1 and TRBJ1-1, is SAVISQKPSRDICQRGTSLTIQCQVDSQVTMMFWYRQQPGQSLTLIATANQGSEATYESGFVIDKFPISRPNLTFSTLTVSNMSPEDSSIYLCSVNKDRGNTEAFFGQGTRLTVV.

V usage is TRBV5-1 and J usage is TRBJ2-1, with 8 bases identical to TRBD2. V shed 3 bases, J shed 8 bases, and the junction held 10 bases outside the gene matches. The germline V gene has CDR1 SGHRS and CDR2 YFSETQ. The CDR3 runs 15 residues. The CDR3 DNA follows: TGCGCCAGCAGCTCCACCAGCGGGAGATTGGATGAGCAGTTCTTC. Its protein product is CASSSTSGRLDEQFF.

This clonotype came up a few times. The chain uses TRBV7-2 and TRBJ2-2; 7 bases fit TRBD1. CDR1 SGHTA and CDR2 FQGNSA come from the germline V gene. This CDR3 comprises 15 residues. Trimming removed 5 bases from V and 1 base from J; junction bases left unmatched: 4. The DNA of the CDR3 is TGTGCCAGCAGCCTGGGACAGAGGAACACCGGGGAGCTGTTTTTT. It codes for CASSLGQRNTGELFF.

This clonotype occurred a few times. This chain links TRBV19 with TRBJ2-6, with 9 positions matching TRBD2. Losses at the gene ends were 5 bases for V and 3 bases for J; bases not matched to a gene: 11. CDR1 and CDR2 from the germline V gene are LNHDA and SQIVND (reference sequence). The CDR3 is 18 amino acids. CDR3 in amino acids: CASSRGGVFLHGANVLTF. DNA of the CDR3: TGTGCCAGTAGTCGCGGGGGGGTCTTCCTTCATGGGGCCAACGTCCTGACTTTC.

This clonotype was recorded many times. This sequence joins TRBV5-1 and TRBJ2-5; 8 nucleotides align to TRBD1. This CDR3 spans 13 amino acids. V lost 4 bases, J lost 5 bases, and 4 bases stayed unmatched. CDR1 and CDR2 from the germline V gene are SGHRS and YFSETQ. The CDR3 reads CASSPDRAETQYF. For the CDR3, the DNA is TGCGCCAGCAGCCCGGACAGGGCGGAGACCCAGTACTTC.

This clonotype was observed a handful of times. The J gene is TRBJ2-7, the V gene TRBV24-1; 11 bases are shared with TRBD2. The CDR3 spans 15 residues. V was clipped by 1 base and J by 3 bases; unmatched bases: 1. The V gene's germline CDR1 is KGHDR and CDR2 SFDVKD. The CDR3 loop is CATSDFTSGGYEQYF. The CDR3 region has the DNA TGTGCCACCAGTGATTTCACTAGCGGGGGCTACGAGCAGTACTTC.

This clonotype came up a few times. V usage is TRBV7-6 and J usage is TRBJ2-3; 11 nucleotides agree with TRBD1. V gave up 5 bases and J gave up 6 bases; unmatched junction bases: 13. Germline CDR1 SGHVS, CDR2 FNYEAQ. CDR3 size: 17 residues. CDR3 amino acids: CASSLLPGTGGSDTQYF. The CDR3 DNA follows: TGTGCCAGCAGCCTACTCCCTGGGACAGGGGGTTCGGATACGCAGTATTTT.

DNA for the CDR3: TGTGCCAGCAGCCAAGGGTATGGGGGGGTAGCTTTCTTT. Its protein is CASSQGYGGVAFF. V and J are TRBV3-1 and TRBJ1-1, with a weak D call TRBD1 (5 bases). The length of the CDR3 is 13 residues. The V and J ends lost 1 base and 10 bases respectively, with 13 bases between them. Germline values: CDR1 LGHDT, CDR2 YNNKEL (reference sequence).

This clonotype was seen a few times. V is TRBV5-6 and J is TRBJ2-7, with TRBD1 matching 7 bases. This CDR3 spans 15 amino acids. J was trimmed by 3 bases and V by 8 bases; bases with no gene match: 14. CDR1 is SGHDT and CDR2 is YYEEEE in the germline V gene. CDR3 protein: CASNLARQGNYEQYF. CDR3 nucleotide sequence: TGTGCCAGTAACCTAGCCAGACAGGGCAACTACGAGCAGTACTTC.

This clonotype was recorded a few times. CDR3 DNA sequence: TGTGCCAGCAGATCCTCAGCGGGCGAAGAGACCCAGTACTTC. Translated: CASRSSAGEETQYF. This rearrangement joins TRBV12-3 or TRBV12-4 to TRBJ2-5; tentatively, D is TRBD2 (6 bases). The CDR3 is 14 residues long. V was cut by 6 bases and J by 3 bases, with 14 bases left in between.

The chain uses TRBV20-1 and TRBJ1-2; D call uncertain. CDR1 DFQATT and CDR2 SNEGSKA come from the germline V gene (reference sequence). This CDR3 is built from 12 residues. Deletions cut 6 bases from V and 4 bases from J, with 12 bases between. CDR3 coding DNA: TGCAGTGCAGGCGGTGCTGGCTATGGCTACACCTTC. Its protein is CSAGGAGYGYTF.

This clonotype was counted a few times. The chain combines TRBV24-1 with TRBJ2-1, with no clear D. With 3 bases removed from V and 6 bases from J, the gap between germline ends came to 11 bases. CDR1 KGHDR and CDR2 SFDVKD come from the germline V gene. The CDR3 has 14 amino acids. The chain's CDR3 is CATSDPTKLNEQFF. DNA of the CDR3: TGTGCCACCAGTGATCCCACTAAGCTCAATGAGCAGTTCTTC.

This clonotype was recorded a few times. V is TRBV30 and J is TRBJ2-4; D might be TRBD1 or TRBD2, each matching 5 bases. Germline assignment: CDR1 GTSNPN and CDR2 SVGIG (reference sequence). Trimming cost V 1 base and J 0 bases, with 13 bases left between them. The CDR3 runs to 16 residues. CDR3 sequence: CAWSEGPGLAKNIQYF. The CDR3 DNA reads as TGTGCCTGGAGTGAGGGACCTGGTCTAGCCAAAAACATTCAGTACTTC.

This clonotype was seen a handful of times. The rearrangement links TRBV5-1 to TRBJ2-3; the D call may be TRBD1 or TRBD2 (6 bases each). V dropped 1 base and J dropped 2 bases, with 11 bases sitting between them. The germline V gene encodes CDR1 SGHRS and CDR2 YFSETQ. CDR3 size: 15 residues. The CDR3: CASSLFPGATDTQYF. The CDR3 coding sequence is TGCGCCAGCAGCTTGTTTCCGGGGGCCACAGATACGCAGTATTTT.

This clonotype was seen a handful of times. The genes are TRBV27 and TRBJ2-7; D possibly corresponds to TRBD2 (6 bases). Trimming cost V 6 bases and J 3 bases, with 15 bases left between them. There are 14 residues in the CDR3. CDR1 is MNHEY, CDR2 SMNVEV, per germline (reference sequence). For the CDR3, the DNA is TGTGCCAGCAGATCAGGAGGGGCATTCTACGAGCAGTACTTC. This codes for CASRSGGAFYEQYF.

This clonotype was observed a handful of times. This chain joins TRBV12-3 or TRBV12-4 and TRBJ2-5; maybe TRBD2 (5 bases). The CDR3 covers 14 residues. Trimming shortened V by 3 bases and J by 4 bases, and 12 bases separated the two germline ends. The CDR3 is CASSFRGNGETQYF. For the CDR3, the DNA is TGTGCCAGCAGTTTCAGAGGGAACGGAGAGACCCAGTACTTC.